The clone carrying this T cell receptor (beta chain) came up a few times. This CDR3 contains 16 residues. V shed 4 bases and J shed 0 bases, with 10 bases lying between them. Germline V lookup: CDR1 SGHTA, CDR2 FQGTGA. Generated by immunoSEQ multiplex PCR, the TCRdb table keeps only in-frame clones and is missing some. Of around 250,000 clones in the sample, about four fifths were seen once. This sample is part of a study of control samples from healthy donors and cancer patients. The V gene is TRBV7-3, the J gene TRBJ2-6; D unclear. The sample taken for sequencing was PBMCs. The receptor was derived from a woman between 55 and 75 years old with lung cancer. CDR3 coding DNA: TGTGCCAGCAGCTCCCAATCTAGCTCTGGGGCCAACGTCCTGACTTTC. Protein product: CASSSQSSSGANVLTF.